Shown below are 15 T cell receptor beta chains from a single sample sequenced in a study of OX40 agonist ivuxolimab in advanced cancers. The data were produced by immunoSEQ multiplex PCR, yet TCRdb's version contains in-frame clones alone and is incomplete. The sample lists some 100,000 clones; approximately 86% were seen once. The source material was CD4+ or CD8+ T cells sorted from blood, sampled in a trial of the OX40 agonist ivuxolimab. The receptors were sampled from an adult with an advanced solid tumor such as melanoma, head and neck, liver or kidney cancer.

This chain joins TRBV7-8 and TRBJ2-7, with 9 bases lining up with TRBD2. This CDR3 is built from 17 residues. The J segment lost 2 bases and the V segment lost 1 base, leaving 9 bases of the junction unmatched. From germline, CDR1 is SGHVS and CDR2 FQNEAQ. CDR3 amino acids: CASSLEGLAVGPYEQYF. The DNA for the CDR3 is TGTGCCAGCAGCTTAGAGGGACTAGCAGTAGGCCCCTACGAGCAGTACTTC.

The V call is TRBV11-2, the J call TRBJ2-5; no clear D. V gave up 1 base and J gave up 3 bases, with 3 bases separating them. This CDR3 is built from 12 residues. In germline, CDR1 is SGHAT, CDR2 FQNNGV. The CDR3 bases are TGTGCCAGCAGCTTAGGGGAAGAGACCCAGTACTTC. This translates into CASSLGEETQYF.

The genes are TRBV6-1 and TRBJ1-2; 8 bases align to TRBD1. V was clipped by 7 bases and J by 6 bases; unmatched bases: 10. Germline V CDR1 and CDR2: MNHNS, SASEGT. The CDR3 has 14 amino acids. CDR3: CASTSGQGSDGYTF. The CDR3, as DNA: TGTGCCAGCACCTCAGGACAGGGAAGCGATGGCTACACCTTC.

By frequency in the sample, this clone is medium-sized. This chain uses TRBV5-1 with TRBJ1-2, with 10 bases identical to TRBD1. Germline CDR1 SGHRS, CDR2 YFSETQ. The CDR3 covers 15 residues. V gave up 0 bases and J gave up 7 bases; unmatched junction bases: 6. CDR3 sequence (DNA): TGCGCCAGCAGCTTGGCCTGGGGGACAGGGGTTGGCTACACCTTC. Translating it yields CASSLAWGTGVGYTF.

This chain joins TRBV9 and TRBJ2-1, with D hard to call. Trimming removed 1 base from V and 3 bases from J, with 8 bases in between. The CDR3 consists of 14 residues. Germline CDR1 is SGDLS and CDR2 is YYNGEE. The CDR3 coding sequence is TGTGCCAGCAGCGTAAACACGGGCTACAATGAGCAGTTCTTC. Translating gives CASSVNTGYNEQFF.

CDR3: CASSREVNYGYTF. In DNA, the CDR3 is TGTGCCAGCAGTAGAGAAGTTAACTATGGCTACACCTTC. The J gene is TRBJ1-2, the V gene TRBV27; D gene uncertain. CDR1 MNHEY and CDR2 SMNVEV come from the germline V gene (reference sequence). The CDR3 contains 13 residues. Trimming stripped 5 bases from V and 1 base from J, with 8 bases between.

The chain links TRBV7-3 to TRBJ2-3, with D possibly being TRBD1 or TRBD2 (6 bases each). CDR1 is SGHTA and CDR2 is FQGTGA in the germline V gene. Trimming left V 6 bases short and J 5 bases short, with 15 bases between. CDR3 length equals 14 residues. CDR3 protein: CASSSGGRIDTQYF. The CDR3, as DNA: TGTGCCAGCAGTTCCGGGGGCCGAATAGATACGCAGTATTTT.

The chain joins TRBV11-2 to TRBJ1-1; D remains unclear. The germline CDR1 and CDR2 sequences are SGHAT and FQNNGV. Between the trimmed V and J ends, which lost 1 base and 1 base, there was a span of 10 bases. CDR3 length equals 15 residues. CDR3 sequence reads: CASSLALLSNTEAFF. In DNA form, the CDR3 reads TGTGCCAGCAGCTTAGCCCTACTTTCGAACACTGAAGCTTTCTTT.

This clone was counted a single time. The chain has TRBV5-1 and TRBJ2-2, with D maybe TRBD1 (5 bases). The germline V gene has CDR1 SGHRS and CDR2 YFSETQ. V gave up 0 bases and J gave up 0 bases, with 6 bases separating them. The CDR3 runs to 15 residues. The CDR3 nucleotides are TGCGCCAGCAGCTTGGACAGGTCGAACACCGGGGAGCTGTTTTTT. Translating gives CASSLDRSNTGELFF.

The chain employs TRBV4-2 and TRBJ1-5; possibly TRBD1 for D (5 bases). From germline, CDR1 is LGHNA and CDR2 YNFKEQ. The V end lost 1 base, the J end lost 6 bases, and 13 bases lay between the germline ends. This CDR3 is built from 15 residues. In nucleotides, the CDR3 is TGTGCCAGCAGCCAAGGGCAACAGGCCAGTCAGCCCCAGCATTTT. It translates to CASSQGQQASQPQHF.

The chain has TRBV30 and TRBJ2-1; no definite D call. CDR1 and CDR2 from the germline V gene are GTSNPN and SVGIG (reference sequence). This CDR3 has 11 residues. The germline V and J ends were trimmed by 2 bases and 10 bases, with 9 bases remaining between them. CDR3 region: CAWSTGGEQFF. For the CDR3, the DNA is TGTGCCTGGAGTACTGGCGGAGAGCAGTTCTTC.

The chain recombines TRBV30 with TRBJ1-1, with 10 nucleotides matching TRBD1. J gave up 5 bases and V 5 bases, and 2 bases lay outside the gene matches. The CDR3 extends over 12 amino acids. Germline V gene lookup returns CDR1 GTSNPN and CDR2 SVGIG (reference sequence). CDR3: CAWGQGGTEAFF. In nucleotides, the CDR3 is TGTGCCTGGGGACAGGGGGGTACTGAAGCTTTCTTT.

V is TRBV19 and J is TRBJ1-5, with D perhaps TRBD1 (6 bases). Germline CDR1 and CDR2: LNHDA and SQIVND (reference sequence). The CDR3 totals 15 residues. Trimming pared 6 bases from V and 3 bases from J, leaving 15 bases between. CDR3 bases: TGTGCCAGTAGGGACCCGGGACACCCCAATCAGCCCCAGCATTTT. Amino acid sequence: CASRDPGHPNQPQHF.

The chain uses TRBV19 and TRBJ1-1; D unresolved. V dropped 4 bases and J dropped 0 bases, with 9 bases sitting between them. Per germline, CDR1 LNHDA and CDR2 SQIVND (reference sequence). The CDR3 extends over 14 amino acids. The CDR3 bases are TGTGCCAGTAGTAACGGCATCATGAACACTGAAGCTTTCTTT. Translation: CASSNGIMNTEAFF.

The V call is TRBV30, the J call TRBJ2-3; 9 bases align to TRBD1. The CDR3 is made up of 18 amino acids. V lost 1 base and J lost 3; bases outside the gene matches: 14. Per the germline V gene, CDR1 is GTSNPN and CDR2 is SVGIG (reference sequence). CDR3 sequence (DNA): TGTGCCTGGAGTGCCCCCACCCTCGGGACAGGGTCAACAGATACGCAGTATTTT. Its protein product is CAWSAPTLGTGSTDTQYF.